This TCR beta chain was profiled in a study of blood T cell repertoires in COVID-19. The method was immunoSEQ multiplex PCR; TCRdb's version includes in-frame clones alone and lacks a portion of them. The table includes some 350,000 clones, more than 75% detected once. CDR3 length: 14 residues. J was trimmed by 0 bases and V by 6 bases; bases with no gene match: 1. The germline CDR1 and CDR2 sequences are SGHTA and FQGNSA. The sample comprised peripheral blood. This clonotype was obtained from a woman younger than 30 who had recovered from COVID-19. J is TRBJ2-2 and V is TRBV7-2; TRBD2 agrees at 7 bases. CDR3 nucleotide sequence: TGTGCCAGCAGAGCGGGATCGAACACCGGGGAGCTGTTTTTT. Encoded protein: CASRAGSNTGELFF.